The 26 T cell receptor gamma chains below all came from one sample that was sequenced in a study of γδ T cells in repeated Plasmodium falciparum infection. Gammadelta T cells were flow-sorted from PBMC into Vgamma9/Vdelta2+ and Vdelta2-negative populations for bulk analysis. TCRdb redid the clone calls on the multiplex PCR reads with CATT. The data contain approximately 26,000 gamma-chain clones, about 3% of them singletons. Input material: gamma-delta T cells from blood. The receptor set was obtained from a pool of human donors (malaria-infected and uninfected, not separated).

This clone has at least ten counts. The J gene is TRGJ1 or TRGJ2, the V gene TRGV8. V dropped 9 bases and J dropped 12; count of bases not matched to a gene: 14. The germline V gene encodes CDR1 VENAVY and CDR2 YDSYNSRV. There are 11 residues in the CDR3. As DNA, the CDR3 is TGTGCCACCGCAAAGGAGGGATGGAAACTCTTT. Residues: CATAKEGWKLF.

A word on this clone: The likely explanation is a read error, given a far larger clone one base away. Additional DNA sequences in this sample encode the identical CDR3. No call exists for the J gene, whereas the V gene is TRGV4. The CDR3 is made up of 14 amino acids. Germline V gene sequence: CDR1 EGSTGY, CDR2 YDSYTSSV. CDR3 residues: CATWQKSSDWIKTF. Here the CDR3 DNA reads TGTGCCACCTGGCAAAAGAGTAGTGATTGGATTAAGACGTTT.

This clone was counted many times. A read error is likely here: a far larger clone is one base away. In the same sample, other DNA sequences code for this CDR3. This rearrangement joins TRGV9 to TRGJ1 or TRGJ2. The length of the CDR3 is 12 residues. The J segment lost 4 bases and the V segment lost 9 bases, leaving 9 bases of the junction unmatched. The V gene's germline CDR1 is GITISATS and CDR2 ISYDGTV (reference sequence). The CDR3 DNA reads as TGTGCCTTGCGCCTGAACTATTATAAGAAACTCTTT. It yields the protein CALRLNYYKKLF.

Notes on this clone: Given a far larger clone just one base away, this is likely a sequencing read error. This sample also contains other DNA sequences that code for the same CDR3. The J gene was not called, though the V gene is TRGV9. Germline CDR1 is GITISATS and CDR2 is ISYDGTV (reference sequence). CDR3 length: 14 amino acids. The CDR3 region has the DNA TGTGCCTTGTGGGAGGTGCATCCTTATTATAAGAAGCTCTTT. This encodes CALWEVHPYYKKLF.

This clone showed up just a few times. The mismatch at residue 7 between this DNA's translation and the TCRdb protein of a much larger clone likely reflects a read error; the protein shown is translated from the DNA. J gene calling gave no result, while the V gene is TRGV9. CDR3 size: 13 residues. CDR1 GITISATS and CDR2 ISYDGTV come from the germline V gene (reference sequence). CDR3 in amino acids: CALWEAPYYKKLF. The CDR3 DNA sequence: TGTGCCTTGTGGGAGGCTCCCTATTATAAAAAACTCTTT.

Many counts were recorded for this clone. This is likely an artifact of a read error, given a far larger clone one base away. Other nucleotide sequences in the sample specify the same CDR3. The chain is built from TRGV9 and TRGJP2. The CDR3 extends over 15 amino acids. CDR1 is GITISATS and CDR2 is ISYDGTV in the germline V gene (reference sequence). CDR3 DNA sequence: TGTGCCTTGTGGGAGCCGGTCGGTAGTGATTGGATTAAGACGTTT. Translation: CALWEPVGSDWIKTF.

Ten or more counts support this clone. This probably arose from a read error, given a far larger clone one base away. In the same sample, other DNA sequences code for this CDR3. This sequence joins TRGV9 and TRGJP. V trimming: 4 bases; J trimming: 7 bases; junction bases outside the gene matches: 4. The CDR3 loop spans 15 amino acids. CDR1 and CDR2 (germline): GITISATS, ISYDGTV (reference sequence). Written as DNA, the CDR3 is TGTGCCTTGTGGGACCAGGAGTTGGGCAAAAAAATCAAGGTATTT. It translates to CALWDQELGKKIKVF.

This clone occurred a few times. Translating this DNA gives a protein that differs at residue 5 from the TCRdb one, which belongs to a much larger clone; a read error is likely, and the protein shown is this translation. The V gene is TRGV2; the J gene was not called. The CDR3 covers 9 residues. From germline, CDR1 is EGSNGY and CDR2 YDSYNSKV. CDR3 in amino acids: CATWGGPLF. The DNA of the CDR3 is TGTGCCACCTGGGGCGGGCCTCTCTTT.

This clone was counted at least ten times. For this DNA, TCRdb reports the protein of a much larger clone, which diverges at residue 3, most likely from a read error; the protein presented here is translated directly from the DNA. V is TRGV4 and J is TRGJ1 or TRGJ2. Per germline, CDR1 EGSTGY and CDR2 YDSYTSSV. CDR3 length equals 13 residues. CDR3 DNA: TGTGCCGCCTGGGATGGTTCCAATTATAAGAAACTCTTT. This encodes CAAWDGSNYKKLF.

In its sample, this clone was seen a few times. This could be a read error, since a much larger clone is one nucleotide away. In the same sample, other DNA sequences code for this CDR3. The chain is built from TRGV5 and TRGJP2. CDR1 and CDR2 from the germline V gene are VINAFY and YDVSNSKD. The CDR3 length is 14 residues. The CDR3 nucleotides are TGTGCCACCTGGGACGGGATCTGTGATTGGATTAAGACGTTT. Translation gives CATWDGICDWIKTF.

Turning to this clone: Translating this DNA gives a protein that differs at residue 14 from the TCRdb one, which belongs to a much larger clone; a read error is likely, and the protein shown is this translation. The gene calls are TRGV9 and TRGJP. Germline matching of the DNA provided the J gene here, since TCRdb leaves it blank. This CDR3 region has 17 residues. Germline CDR1 GITISATS, CDR2 ISYDGTV (reference sequence). CDR3: CALWEVRQELGKKTKVF. The CDR3 DNA reads as TGTGCCTTGTGGGAGGTCAGACAAGAGTTGGGCAAAAAAACCAAGGTATTT.

On this clone: It is unclear where the CDR3 begins or ends on the DNA, so no DNA is shown, and the CDR3 is as TCRdb lists it. No J gene was called, and the V gene is TRGV9. The CDR3 adds up to 31 amino acids, both ends counted. Germline CDR1 reads GITISATS; CDR2 reads ISYDGTV (reference sequence). The CDR3 is CALWEVHLIRNSLAVEQHLLSQVSIGRIQHF.

This clone was observed many times. The chain carries TRGV8 and TRGJ1 or TRGJ2. Germline CDR1 reads VENAVY; CDR2 reads YDSYNSRV. The CDR3 loop spans 14 amino acids. V shed 5 bases and J 2 bases; nucleotides not matched to a gene: 9. The CDR3 is CATWAFPHYYKKLF. CDR3 in DNA: TGTGCCACCTGGGCCTTCCCTCATTATTATAAGAAACTCTTT.

There are many counts of this clone. TCRdb assigns this DNA the protein of a much larger clone, which departs from its translation at residue 9; this likely reflects a read error, and the protein shown comes from translating the DNA. The rearrangement joins TRGV9 to TRGJP. TCRdb leaves out the J gene; it was filled in here by matching the DNA to germline. Losses at the gene ends were 1 base for V and 6 bases for J; bases not matched to a gene: 9. The CDR3 covers 18 residues. Germline CDR1 and CDR2: GITISATS and ISYDGTV (reference sequence). CDR3 loop: CALWEVHPRELGKKIKVF. The CDR3 DNA sequence: TGTGCCTTGTGGGAGGTTCATCCTCGAGAGTTGGGCAAAAAAATCAAGGTATTT.

Only a few counts were recorded for this clone. TCRdb attributes to this sequence the protein of a much larger clone, which differs from the DNA translation at residue 13; a read error is likely, and the protein displayed is translated from the DNA. The chain links TRGV2 to TRGJP. The J gene, not given by TCRdb, was assigned here from a germline match of the nucleotide sequence. There are 17 residues in the CDR3. Looked up from germline, CDR1 is EGSNGY and CDR2 is YDSYNSKV. The DNA of the CDR3 is TGTGCCACCTGGGCCCCCAAGAAAGAGTTGGGCAAAGAAATCAAGGTATTT. Its protein product is CATWAPKKELGKEIKVF.

This rearrangement joins TRGV9 to TRGJ1 or TRGJ2. Germline matching of the DNA provided the J gene here, since TCRdb leaves it blank. The CDR3 spans 12 residues. Trimming took 4 bases from V and 10 from J; bases not matched to a gene: 10. Germline CDR1 and CDR2: GITISATS and ISYDGTV (reference sequence). The CDR3 nucleotides are TGTGCCTTGTGGGATGTGCGAATAAAGAAACTCTTT. It yields the protein CALWDVRIKKLF.

This clone was observed many times. The protein TCRdb gives is from a much larger clone and does not agree with this DNA's translation at residue 11, likely a read error; the protein shown here comes from the DNA. V and J are TRGV9 and TRGJ1 or TRGJ2. The CDR3 covers 14 residues. Germline V lookup: CDR1 GITISATS, CDR2 ISYDGTV (reference sequence). The CDR3 nucleotides read TGTGCCTTGTGGGAGGTGCGTTTTTATTATGAGAAACTCTTT. Translation gives CALWEVRFYYEKLF.

This clone was observed many times. TCRdb has a much larger clone's protein, which differs at residue 9 from the translation of this DNA, likely because of a read error; what is shown is the protein translated from the DNA. This rearrangement joins TRGV9 to TRGJP. The CDR3 contains 17 residues. Germline V gene lookup returns CDR1 GITISATS and CDR2 ISYDGTV (reference sequence). The CDR3 bases are TGTGCCTTGTGGGAAGGAAAACAAGGGTTGGGCAAAAAAATCAAGGTATTT. This gives the protein CALWEGKQGLGKKIKVF.

Notes on this clone: The protein that TCRdb holds for this DNA derives from a much larger clone and differs from the translated DNA at residue 4, which likely indicates a read error; the protein shown here is translated from the DNA. The chain combines TRGV9 with TRGJ1 or TRGJ2. TCRdb leaves out the J gene; it was filled in here by matching the DNA to germline. Germline CDR1 is GITISATS and CDR2 is ISYDGTV (reference sequence). The CDR3 runs to 13 residues. The ends lost 9 bases at V and 8 bases at J; junction bases unmatched: 16. The CDR3 is CALRGRYYDKKLF. Here the CDR3 DNA reads TGTGCCTTGCGGGGAAGGTATTACGATAAGAAACTCTTT.

The sample holds a few counts of this clone. A far larger clone is just one base off, so this is likely a read error. At the DNA level, this CDR3 is encoded by other sequences in the same sample as well. The V and J genes are TRGV9 and TRGJP. TCRdb does not report a J gene; here it was assigned by matching the DNA to germline references. The CDR3 length is 17 residues. CDR1 and CDR2 (germline): GITISATS, ISYDGTV (reference sequence). CDR3 amino acids: CALWEIPGWLGKKIKVF. Here the CDR3 DNA reads TGTGCCCTGTGGGAGATCCCTGGTTGGTTGGGCAAAAAAATCAAGGTATTT.

This clone was seen a handful of times. This chain links TRGV9 with TRGJ1 or TRGJ2. TCRdb records no J gene; here it was assigned by comparing the DNA to germline. Germline V gene sequence: CDR1 GITISATS, CDR2 ISYDGTV (reference sequence). With 0 bases clipped from V and 1 base from J, the junction kept 6 bases outside the gene matches. CDR3 length: 15 amino acids. The CDR3 here is CALWEVQPNYYKKLF. CDR3 sequence (DNA): TGTGCCTTGTGGGAGGTGCAACCCAATTATTATAAGAAACTCTTT.

Concerning this clone: The TCRdb protein comes from a much larger clone and disagrees with this DNA's translation at residue 8, likely due to a read error; the protein given here is derived from the DNA. V is TRGV9 and J is TRGJ1 or TRGJ2. TCRdb offers no J gene call, so here the DNA was matched to germline to obtain one. V lost 0 bases, J lost 5 bases, and 7 bases stayed unmatched. Germline lookup yields CDR1 GITISATS and CDR2 ISYDGTV (reference sequence). The CDR3 spans 14 residues. The CDR3 sequence: CALWEVQLHYKKLF. The DNA for the CDR3 is TGTGCCTTGTGGGAGGTGCAGCTCCATTATAAGAAACTCTTT.

As for this clone: TCRdb records a much larger clone's protein for this DNA, with a difference at residue 3 that likely arises from a read error; the protein given is the translation of the DNA. J is TRGJP2 and V is TRGV5. CDR1 VINAFY and CDR2 YDVSNSKD come from the germline V gene. CDR3 length: 14 residues. CDR3 residues: CAIWDKRSDWIKTF. CDR3 sequence (DNA): TGTGCCATCTGGGACAAACGTAGTGATTGGATCAAGACGTTT.

In the case of this clone: Possible read error: a much larger clone is one base away. V is TRGV9 and J is TRGJ1 or TRGJ2. No J gene is reported in TCRdb; it was inferred here by comparing the DNA with germline. Germline loops: CDR1 GITISATS, CDR2 ISYDGTV (reference sequence). CDR3 length: 11 amino acids. The junction had 9 bases not matched to a gene; V was cut back by 5 bases and J by 11 bases. CDR3 in DNA: TGTGCCTTGTGGGGGCTGTTCGAGAAACTCTTT. This encodes CALWGLFEKLF.

This clone has just a few counts. TCRdb records a much larger clone's protein for this DNA, with a difference at residue 13 that likely arises from a read error; the protein given is the translation of the DNA. CDR3 bases: TGTGCCTTGTGGGAGGTGGTGGGAAAAGAGTTGGGCGAAAAAATCAAGGTATTT. Amino acid sequence: CALWEVVGKELGEKIKVF. This chain links TRGV9 with TRGJP. TCRdb lists no J gene, so it was determined here by aligning the DNA to germline. Germline CDR1 and CDR2: GITISATS and ISYDGTV (reference sequence). This CDR3 is 18 amino acids long.

Notes on this clone: TCRdb's listed protein matches a much larger clone and diverges from this DNA's translation at residue 4, likely through a read error; the protein shown comes from the DNA. DNA of the CDR3: TGTGCCACCCGGGATAGCCCAAATTATAAGAAACTCTTT. Amino acids: CATRDSPNYKKLF. The chain is built from TRGV8 and TRGJ1 or TRGJ2. The J gene, missing from TCRdb, was assigned here through DNA to germline matching. Germline CDR1 VENAVY, CDR2 YDSYNSRV. This CDR3 region has 13 residues.